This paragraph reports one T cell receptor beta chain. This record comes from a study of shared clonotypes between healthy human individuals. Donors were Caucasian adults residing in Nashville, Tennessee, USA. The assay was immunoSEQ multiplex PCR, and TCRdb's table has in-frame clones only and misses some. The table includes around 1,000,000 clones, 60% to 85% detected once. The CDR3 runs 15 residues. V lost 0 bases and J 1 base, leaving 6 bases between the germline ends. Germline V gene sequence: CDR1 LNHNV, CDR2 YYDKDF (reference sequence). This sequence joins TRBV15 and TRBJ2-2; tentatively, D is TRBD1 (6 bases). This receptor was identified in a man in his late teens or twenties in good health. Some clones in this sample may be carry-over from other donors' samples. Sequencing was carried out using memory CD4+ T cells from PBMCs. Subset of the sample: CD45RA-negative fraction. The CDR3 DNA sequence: TGTGCCACCAGCAGAGAGACAGGGAACACCGGGGAGCTGTTTTTT. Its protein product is CATSRETGNTGELFF.